This passage covers 21 T cell receptor beta chains from one sample sequenced in a study of shared clonotypes between healthy human individuals. Assay: immunoSEQ multiplex PCR; the TCRdb copy retains only in-frame clones and omits some. The sample holds around 690,000 clones, less than 95% seen once. Sequenced: memory CD8+ T cells from PBMCs. Subset reported: CD45RO+ cells pooled with CCR7-negative TemRA cells. The receptor set was obtained from a man younger than 35 in good health. Some clones in this sample may be carry-over from other donors' samples.

This clone was picked up one time. The rearrangement links TRBV25-1 to TRBJ2-5; the D gene is possibly TRBD1 (5 bases). Trimming pared 2 bases from V and 5 bases from J, leaving 12 bases between. The germline CDR1 and CDR2 sequences are MGHDK and SYGVNS. CDR3 size: 14 residues. The CDR3 reads CASSEGALPETQYF. The CDR3 DNA reads as TGTGCCAGCAGTGAAGGGGCATTACCGGAGACCCAGTACTTC.

This sequence joins TRBV4-3 and TRBJ2-7; possibly TRBD1 or TRBD2 for D (5 bases each). The CDR3 loop spans 15 amino acids. Trimming took off 3 bases at V and 4 bases at J, with 16 bases between the two ends. The germline gives CDR1 LGHNA, CDR2 YSLEER. This CDR3 is CASSHGFEGQYEQYF. For the CDR3, the DNA is TGCGCCAGCAGCCACGGTTTCGAGGGGCAGTACGAGCAGTACTTC.

The J gene is TRBJ2-7, the V gene TRBV4-3, with unresolved D. In germline, CDR1 is LGHNA, CDR2 YSLEER. The CDR3 length is 13 residues. Trimming took 2 bases from V and 3 from J, leaving 8 bases between them. The CDR3 region has the DNA TGCGCCAGCAGCCAATACCACAACTACGAGCAGTACTTC. It specifies CASSQYHNYEQYF.

This clone was counted a single time. The chain employs TRBV29-1 and TRBJ2-7; unclear D gene. The CDR3 runs 13 residues. V lost 6 bases to trimming and J lost 6 bases, with 18 bases between them. Germline V lookup: CDR1 SQVTM, CDR2 ANQGSEA. The CDR3 coding sequence is TGCAGCGTACTTATACCCCCCCGGGCCGAGCAGTACTTC. This sequence encodes CSVLIPPRAEQYF.

The rearrangement joins TRBV27 to TRBJ2-7; 10 positions match TRBD2. In germline, CDR1 is MNHEY, CDR2 SMNVEV (reference sequence). Trimming cost V 3 bases and J 3 bases; bases outside gene matches: 11. The CDR3 has 17 residues. The CDR3 DNA is TGTGCCAGCAGTTTGTTGGTAGCGGGAGGAATAGGCTACGAGCAGTACTTC. Its protein product is CASSLLVAGGIGYEQYF.

The rearrangement links TRBV5-1 to TRBJ2-3; D gene unclear. CDR1 and CDR2 (germline): SGHRS, YFSETQ. The CDR3 totals 16 residues. With 0 bases removed from V and 2 bases from J, the gap between germline ends came to 13 bases. The CDR3: CASSLVPPTFTDTQYF. CDR3 DNA: TGCGCCAGCAGCTTGGTGCCTCCCACTTTCACAGATACGCAGTATTTT.

This chain links TRBV19 with TRBJ1-5; no clear D. Per the germline V gene, CDR1 is LNHDA and CDR2 is SQIVND (reference sequence). CDR3 length: 15 residues. V dropped 3 bases and J dropped 2 bases, with 11 bases sitting between them. CDR3 sequence (DNA): TGTGCCAGTAGTATTTACCCTCGGGGCAATCAGCCCCAGCATTTT. Its protein product is CASSIYPRGNQPQHF.

The V and J genes are TRBV9 and TRBJ2-3; TRBD2 aligns across 7 bases. This CDR3 is 15 amino acids long. V lost 0 bases to trimming and J lost 5 bases; unmatched junction nucleotides: 6. Germline CDR1 is SGDLS and CDR2 is YYNGEE. CDR3 sequence (DNA): TGTGCCAGCAGCGTAGGTTGGCGGGAGATAGATACGCAGTATTTT. Protein: CASSVGWREIDTQYF.

This rearrangement joins TRBV11-2 to TRBJ2-4, with a possible D match to TRBD2 (7 bases). The CDR3 is 14 amino acids. The V end was cut by 5 bases, the J end by 6 bases, with 14 bases between. Germline V gives CDR1 SGHAT, CDR2 FQNNGV. CDR3 nucleotides: TGTGCCAGCAGCGCCGGTGGGGGGGCAAACATTCAGTACTTC. Protein product: CASSAGGGANIQYF.

The chain has TRBV7-9 and TRBJ1-2, with TRBD1 identical over 10 bases. The germline CDR1 and CDR2 sequences are SEHNR and FQNEAQ (reference sequence). The CDR3 is made up of 15 amino acids. The V gene end was trimmed by 6 bases and the J gene end by 5 bases; junction bases not matched to a gene: 9. DNA of the CDR3: TGTGCCAGCAGGGCTGGACAGGGGGTATCTTATGGCTACACCTTC. Its protein is CASRAGQGVSYGYTF.

This clone was seen a few times. The chain links TRBV2 to TRBJ2-7; unclear D gene. The CDR3 sequence is 15 residues long. Trimming shortened V by 4 bases and J by 3 bases, and 16 bases separated the two germline ends. Germline V gene data show CDR1 as SNHLY and CDR2 as FYNNEI. CDR3 coding DNA: TGTGCCAGCAGTGGGGATCGTTTGGGCGGCTACGAGCAGTACTTC. Its translation is CASSGDRLGGYEQYF.

The table lists this clone with a count of one. The rearrangement joins TRBV15 to TRBJ2-2; D perhaps matches TRBD2 (5 bases). The germline CDR1 and CDR2 sequences are LNHNV and YYDKDF (reference sequence). The CDR3 is made up of 13 amino acids. V gave up 3 bases and J gave up 8 bases, with 10 bases separating them. Written as DNA, the CDR3 is TGTGCCACCAGCAGTCGGAGCGGAGGGGAGCTGTTTTTT. It translates to CATSSRSGGELFF.

The chain recombines TRBV11-2 with TRBJ2-7, with 8 nucleotides matching TRBD1. The V segment lost 1 base and the J segment 4 bases; nucleotides outside the gene matches: 6. This CDR3 region has 15 residues. Germline loops: CDR1 SGHAT, CDR2 FQNNGV. DNA for the CDR3: TGTGCCAGCAGCTTAGTTCAGGGGGCATTGTACGAGCAGTACTTC. Its protein is CASSLVQGALYEQYF.

CDR3 loop: CASSPRGDGAEQYF. The CDR3 coding sequence is TGTGCCAGCAGCCCGAGGGGGGATGGGGCGGAGCAGTACTTC. This chain links TRBV9 with TRBJ2-7; the D call may be TRBD1 or TRBD2 (6 bases each). The CDR3 runs 14 residues. V dropped 4 bases and J dropped 7 bases, with 18 bases sitting between them. Germline CDR1 reads SGDLS; CDR2 reads YYNGEE.

The V gene is TRBV4-1, the J gene TRBJ2-7; D is possibly TRBD1 (5 bases). Germline V gives CDR1 MGHRA, CDR2 YSYEKL. This CDR3 region has 19 residues. The germline V and J ends were trimmed by 0 bases and 3 bases, with 24 bases remaining between them. The CDR3 bases are TGCGCCAGCAGCCAAGATAGTTGGCAGGGTACTTTGGTGGACTACGAGCAGTACTTC. Encoded protein: CASSQDSWQGTLVDYEQYF.

This rearrangement joins TRBV15 to TRBJ2-2; 14 bases agree with TRBD2. This CDR3 is 19 amino acids long. Germline CDR1 LNHNV, CDR2 YYDKDF (reference sequence). V lost 5 bases to trimming and J lost 7 bases; unmatched junction nucleotides: 15. CDR3 sequence: CATSGGTSGRPLRGGELFF. In DNA, the CDR3 is TGTGCCACCAGCGGAGGGACTAGCGGGAGACCACTCCGGGGCGGGGAGCTGTTTTTT.

The chain couples TRBV7-8 to TRBJ2-3, with 7 nucleotides matching TRBD1. With V trimmed by 8 bases and J by 7 bases, 12 bases remained unmatched. Germline CDR1 is SGHVS and CDR2 is FQNEAQ. This CDR3 contains 14 residues. The CDR3 is CASYQSTGAHTQYF. In DNA, the CDR3 is TGTGCCAGCTACCAGAGCACAGGGGCTCATACGCAGTATTTT.

CDR3 bases: TGCGCCAGCAGTGAGAGGGCGGGAAGGAGCTCCTACAATGAGCAGTTCTTC. This codes for CASSERAGRSSYNEQFF. The V gene is TRBV10-1, the J gene TRBJ2-1; maybe TRBD2 (6 bases). Germline V gene lookup returns CDR1 WNHNN and CDR2 SYGVQD (reference sequence). The V and J ends lost 2 bases and 0 bases respectively, with 14 bases between them. The CDR3 extends over 17 amino acids.

The genes are TRBV25-1 and TRBJ2-3; D gene ambiguous. CDR1 and CDR2 from the germline V gene are MGHDK and SYGVNS. The CDR3 totals 13 residues. The V and J ends lost 6 bases and 0 bases respectively, with 7 bases between them. CDR3 nucleotides: TGTGCCAGCAGGACCGGGAGCACAGATACGCAGTATTTT. It yields the protein CASRTGSTDTQYF.

This sequence joins TRBV19 and TRBJ2-2; TRBD1 matches at 8 bases. The V segment lost 5 bases and the J segment 4 bases; nucleotides outside the gene matches: 6. This CDR3 contains 15 residues. Germline V gene data show CDR1 as LNHDA and CDR2 as SQIVND (reference sequence). CDR3 amino acids: CASSPWTGSTGELFF. The CDR3 nucleotides are TGTGCCAGTAGTCCGTGGACAGGGAGCACCGGGGAGCTGTTTTTT.

CDR3 DNA: TGTGCCAGCACCCGATTAGCGGGAGGGCCGAGGAATGAGCAGTTCTTC. Translating it yields CASTRLAGGPRNEQFF. The chain is built from TRBV11-2 and TRBJ2-1; 11 nucleotides match TRBD2. This CDR3 region has 16 residues. Germline CDR1 SGHAT, CDR2 FQNNGV. Trimming at V came to 7 bases and at J to 7 bases, leaving 12 bases not matched to a gene. The full variable domain, rest sourced from reference TRBV11-2 and TRBJ2-1, is EAGVAQSPRYKIIEKRQSVAFWCNPISGHATLYWYQQILGQGPKLLIQFQNNGVVDDSQLPKDRFSAERLKGVDSTLKIQPAKLEDSAVYLCASTRLAGGPRNEQFFGPGTRLTVL.